This TCR beta chain was profiled in a study of CD8+ T cells in alopecia areata. Across the whole study: People stayed on tofacitinib for 6 to 18 months, then stopped the drug for 6 months. Whole-study results and caveats: Scalp samples also yield sequences of resident alphabeta T cells from normal skin.

The treatment here: oral pan-JAK inhibitor, 5-10 mg twice daily. In the case of this clone: Its antigen is undetermined.

TCR sequencing used cDNA made by reverse transcription of extracted RNA. TCRdb's table, derived via immunoSEQ multiplex PCR, lists solely in-frame clones and lacks some. The sample lists about 120,000 clones; 56% were seen once. CDR1 and CDR2 (germline): SGHRS, YFSETQ. This CDR3 is 15 amino acids long. The ends lost 1 base at V and 4 bases at J; junction bases unmatched: 6. Source: CD4+ T cells sorted from blood, taken at week 24, from a patient treated with tofacitinib. The TCR comes from a human donor with alopecia areata. The V and J genes are TRBV5-1 and TRBJ2-7, with TRBD1 matching 9 bases. Here the CDR3 reads CASSLSGQGIYEQYF. CDR3 in DNA: TGCGCCAGCAGCTTGTCCGGACAGGGGATATACGAGCAGTACTTC. Combining the CDR3 with reference TRBV5-1 and TRBJ2-7 gives the whole variable domain KAGVTQTPRYLIKTRGQQVTLSCSPISGHRSVSWYQQTPGQGLQFLFEYFSETQRNKGNFPGRFSGRQFSNSRSEMNVSTLELGDSALYLCASSLSGQGIYEQYFGPGTRLTVT.